This is a list of T cell receptor beta chains from one sample in a study of blood T cell repertoires in COVID-19. Generated by immunoSEQ multiplex PCR, the TCRdb table keeps only in-frame clones and is missing some. The sample records about 250,000 clones, roughly 90% being singletons. The sample taken for sequencing was peripheral blood. These receptor sequences come from a woman under 40 with active or convalescent COVID-19. Both conserved end residues are part of each CDR3. Only some rows state a clone size, as once, few, many or a class for expanded clones.

cdr3_length | clone_size | v_call | cdr3_aa
14 | NA | TRBV2 | CASKLGQGARGYTF
18 | once | TRBV4-3 | CASSQSGTGFGVVYEQYF
16 | NA | TRBV6-4 | CASSDSGGAGYNEQFF
13 | NA | TRBV24-1 | CATSQQGSYEQYF
15 | NA | TRBV6-2/TRBV6-3 | CASSYVLMSSYEQYF
13 | NA | TRBV18 | CASSPEAPGEQFF
13 | few | TRBV19 | CASSWSRGGEQFF
14 | NA | TRBV19 | CASSARQLAGELFF
15 | NA | TRBV18 | CASSSDRGNTDTQYF
16 | NA | TRBV11-2 | CASSLVKGARTGELFF
14 | NA | TRBV6-5 | CASSYSSQYNEQFF
14 | NA | TRBV11-2 | CASSLRGLGNTIYF
14 | NA | TRBV30 | CAWSVRGGVYGYTF
15 | NA | TRBV5-1 | CASSLGGLPNEKLFF
16 | NA | TRBV2 | CASSEVGRGPYNEQFF
15 | NA | TRBV27 | CASSLTGGFVFEAFF
13 | NA | TRBV7-3 | CATDREISYEQYF
19 | NA | TRBV6-2/TRBV6-3 | CASSYKRGDLFFTTDTQYF
15 | NA | TRBV6-6 | CASRPGTVSNQPQHF
16 | NA | TRBV27 | CASSPASAGGRGELFF
14 | NA | TRBV19 | CASSIGRGTGELFF
14 | NA | TRBV19 | CASNDRGAGNTIYF
15 | NA | TRBV27 | CASSLQALSTDTQYF
12 | NA | TRBV6-5 | CASSYPGPEQYF
13 | NA | TRBV7-2 | CASNRGGEKTQYF
13 | NA | TRBV6-5 | CASQGSSGNTIYF
17 | NA | TRBV5-1 | CASSLLTQRLYNSPLHF
17 | NA | TRBV28 | CASSLPGQGATNEKLFF